This T cell receptor (beta chain) appears in the sequencing data of a study of T cells in Graves' hyperthyroidism and ophthalmopathy. CDR1 and CDR2 from the germline V gene are SGHKS and YYEKEE (reference sequence). This CDR3 comprises 14 residues. Trimming removed 0 bases from V and 3 bases from J, with 9 bases in between. RNA transcripts gave rise to amplified TCR beta CDR3 regions. The HTBI set primed first-round TCR CDR3 RT-PCR. TCRdb passed the multiplex PCR reads through MiXCR, listing each CDR3 protein once. The data show some 770,000 distinct CDR3 sequences, about 15% seen once. This clonotype was detected a few times.

V usage is TRBV5-5 and J usage is TRBJ1-1; unclear D gene. The material sequenced was blood. This receptor was obtained from a man between 18 and 29 years old with Graves' hyperthyroidism. The CDR3 bases are TGTGCCAGCAGCTTGGCGCAGATAGACACTGAAGCTTTCTTT. This encodes CASSLAQIDTEAFF.